This passage covers 2 T cell receptor beta chains from one sample sequenced in a study of shared clonotypes between healthy human individuals. Clones were read by immunoSEQ multiplex PCR, and TCRdb kept only the in-frame ones, dropping some. The sample shows roughly 680,000 clones, 55% to 80% of them seen only once. Sequencing input: memory CD4+ T cells sorted from blood. Subset in this sample: CD45RA-negative fraction. These receptors originate from a woman aged 30 to 39 in good health.

Comment on this clone: Other DNA sequences within the sample encode an identical CDR3. This chain joins TRBV5-4 and TRBJ2-7; TRBD1 matches 9 bases. The length of the CDR3 is 14 residues. Losses at the gene ends were 4 bases for V and 4 bases for J; bases not matched to a gene: 6. From germline, CDR1 is SGHNT and CDR2 YYREEE (reference sequence). In DNA, the CDR3 is TGTGCCAGCAGCCCGGGACAGGGAATTTACGAGCAGTACTTC. It codes for CASSPGQGIYEQYF. Drawing the rest from reference TRBV5-4 and TRBJ2-7, the complete variable domain is ETGVTQSPTHLIKTRGQQVTLRCSSQSGHNTVSWYQQALGQGPQFIFQYYREEENGRGNFPPRFSGLQFPNYSSELNVNALELDDSALYLCASSPGQGIYEQYFGPGTRLTVT.

The chain combines TRBV7-2 with TRBJ2-3; perhaps D is TRBD1 or TRBD2 (6 bases each). CDR3 length equals 14 residues. V gave up 2 bases and J gave up 6 bases, with 12 bases separating them. The V gene's germline CDR1 is SGHTA and CDR2 FQGNSA. The CDR3 region is CASSLRPGADTQYF. CDR3 nucleotide sequence: TGTGCCAGCAGCTTACGGCCGGGGGCGGATACGCAGTATTTT.